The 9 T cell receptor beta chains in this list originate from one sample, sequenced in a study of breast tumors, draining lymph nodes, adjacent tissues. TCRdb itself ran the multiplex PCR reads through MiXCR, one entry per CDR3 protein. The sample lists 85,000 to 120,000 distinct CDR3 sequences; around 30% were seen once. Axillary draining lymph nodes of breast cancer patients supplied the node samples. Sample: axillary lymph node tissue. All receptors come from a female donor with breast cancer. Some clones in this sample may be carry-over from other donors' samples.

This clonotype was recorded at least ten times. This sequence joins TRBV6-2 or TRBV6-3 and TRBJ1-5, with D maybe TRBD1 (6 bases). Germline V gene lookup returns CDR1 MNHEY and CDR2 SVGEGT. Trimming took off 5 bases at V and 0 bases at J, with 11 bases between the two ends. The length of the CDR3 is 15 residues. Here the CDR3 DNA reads TGTGCCAGCAGTCCCGGACAGTATAGCAATCAGCCCCAGCATTTT. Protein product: CASSPGQYSNQPQHF.

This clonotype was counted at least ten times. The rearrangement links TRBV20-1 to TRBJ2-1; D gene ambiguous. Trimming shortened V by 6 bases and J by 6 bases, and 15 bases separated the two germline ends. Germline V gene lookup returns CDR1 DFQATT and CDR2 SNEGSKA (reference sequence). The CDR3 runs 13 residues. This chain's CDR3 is CSAASTGRNEQFF. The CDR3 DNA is TGCAGTGCAGCCTCTACCGGGCGCAATGAGCAGTTCTTC.

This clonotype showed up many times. CDR3 region: CASSGGTGSTDTQYF. The CDR3 nucleotides are TGCGCCAGCAGCGGAGGGACTGGGAGCACAGATACGCAGTATTTT. The rearrangement links TRBV4-3 to TRBJ2-3, with D tentatively TRBD2 (6 bases). The CDR3 spans 15 residues. Germline V gene data show CDR1 as LGHNA and CDR2 as YSLEER. Deletions cut 5 bases from V and 0 bases from J, with 12 bases between.

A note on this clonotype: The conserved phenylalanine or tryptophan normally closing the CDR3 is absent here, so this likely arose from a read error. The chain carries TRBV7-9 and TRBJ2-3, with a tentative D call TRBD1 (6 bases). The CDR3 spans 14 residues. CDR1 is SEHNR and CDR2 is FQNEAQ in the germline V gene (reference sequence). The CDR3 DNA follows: TGTGCCAGCAGCTTAGCTCGTCGGACAGATACTCAGTATCTT. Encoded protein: CASSLARRTDTQYL.

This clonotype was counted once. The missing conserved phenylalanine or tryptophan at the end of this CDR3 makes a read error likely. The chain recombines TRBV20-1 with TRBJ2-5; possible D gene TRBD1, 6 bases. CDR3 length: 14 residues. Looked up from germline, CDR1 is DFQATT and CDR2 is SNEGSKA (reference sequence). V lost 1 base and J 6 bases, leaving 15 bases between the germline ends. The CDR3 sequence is CSARGPTGSKTQYV. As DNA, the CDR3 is TGCAGTGCTAGAGGCCCGACAGGCTCGAAGACCCAGTACGTC.

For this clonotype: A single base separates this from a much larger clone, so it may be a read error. The CDR3 protein is CASSTSNAEAFF. The CDR3 DNA is TGTGCCAGCAGTACGAGTAACGCTGAAGCTTTCTTT. The V and J genes are TRBV6-6 and TRBJ1-1; D is uncertain. The V end was cut by 5 bases, the J end by 6 bases, with 10 bases between. The CDR3 runs 12 residues. The germline V gene has CDR1 MNHNY and CDR2 SVGAGI (reference sequence).

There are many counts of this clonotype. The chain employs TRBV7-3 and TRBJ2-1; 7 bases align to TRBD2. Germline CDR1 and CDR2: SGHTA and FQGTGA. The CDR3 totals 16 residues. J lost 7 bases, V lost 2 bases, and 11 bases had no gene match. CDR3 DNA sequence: TGTGCCAGCAGCTTAGTTGGCGGGAGAAATTGGAATGAGCAGTTCTTC. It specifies CASSLVGGRNWNEQFF.

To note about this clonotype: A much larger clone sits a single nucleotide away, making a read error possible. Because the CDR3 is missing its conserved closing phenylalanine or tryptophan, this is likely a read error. This CDR3 reads CASSHGGGQETQYL. CDR3 coding DNA: TGTGCCAGCAGTCATGGGGGGGGACAAGAGACCCAGTACCTC. The chain couples TRBV6-5 to TRBJ2-5; 7 bases are a match to TRBD2. Per the germline V gene, CDR1 is MNHEY and CDR2 is SVGAGI. The CDR3 totals 14 residues. Germline trimming cut 5 bases from V and 2 bases from J; bases unmatched to any gene: 5.

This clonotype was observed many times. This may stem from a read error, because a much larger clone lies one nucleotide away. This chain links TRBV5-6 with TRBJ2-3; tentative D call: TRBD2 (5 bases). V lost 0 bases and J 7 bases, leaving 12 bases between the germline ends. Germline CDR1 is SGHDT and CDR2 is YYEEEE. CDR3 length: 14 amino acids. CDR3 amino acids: CASSLGSTGNTQYF. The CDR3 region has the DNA TGTGCCAGCAGCTTGGGGTCCACGGGGAATACGCAGTATTTT.